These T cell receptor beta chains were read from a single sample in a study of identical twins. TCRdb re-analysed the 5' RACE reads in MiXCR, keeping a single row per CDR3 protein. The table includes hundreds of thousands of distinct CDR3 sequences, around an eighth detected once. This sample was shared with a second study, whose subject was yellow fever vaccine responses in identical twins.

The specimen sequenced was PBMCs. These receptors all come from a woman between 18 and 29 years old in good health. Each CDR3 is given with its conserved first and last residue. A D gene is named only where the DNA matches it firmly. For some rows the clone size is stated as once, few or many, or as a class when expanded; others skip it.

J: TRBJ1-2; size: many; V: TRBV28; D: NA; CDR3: CASSLDNYGYTF; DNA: TGTGCCAGCAGTTTAGATAACTATGGCTACACCTTC
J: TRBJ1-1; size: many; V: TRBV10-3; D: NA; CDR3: CAISDPGGNTEAFF; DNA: TGTGCCATCAGTGATCCCGGGGGTAACACTGAAGCTTTCTTT
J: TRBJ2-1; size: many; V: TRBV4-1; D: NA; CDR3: CASSQVRDRASDEQFF; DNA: TGCGCCAGCAGCCAAGTGCGGGACAGAGCTAGCGATGAGCAGTTCTTC
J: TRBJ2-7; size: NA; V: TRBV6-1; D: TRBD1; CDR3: CASSMGQGIEQYF; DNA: TGTGCCAGCAGTATGGGACAGGGGATCGAGCAGTACTTC
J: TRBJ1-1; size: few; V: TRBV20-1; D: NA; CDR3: CRTFTDTGGTEAFF; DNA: TGCAGGACCTTCACCGATACGGGAGGTACTGAAGCTTTCTTT
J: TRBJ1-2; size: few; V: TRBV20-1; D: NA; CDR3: CSASPGRGNYGYTF; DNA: TGCAGTGCTAGCCCCGGACGGGGGAACTATGGCTACACCTTC
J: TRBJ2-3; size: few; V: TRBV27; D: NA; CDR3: CATSRERSTDTQYF; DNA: TGTGCCACCTCCAGGGAGAGAAGCACAGATACGCAGTATTTT
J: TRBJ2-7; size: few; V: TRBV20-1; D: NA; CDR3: CSARETDSYEQYF; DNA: TGCAGTGCTAGAGAGACGGATTCCTACGAGCAGTACTTC
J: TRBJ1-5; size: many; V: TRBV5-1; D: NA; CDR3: CASSSSPGQPQHF; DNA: TGCGCCAGCAGCTCCTCGCCGGGACAGCCCCAGCATTTT
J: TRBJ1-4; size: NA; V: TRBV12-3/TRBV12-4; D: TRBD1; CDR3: CASGQGAATNEKLFF; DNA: TGTGCCAGCGGTCAGGGGGCAGCGACTAATGAAAAACTGTTTTTT
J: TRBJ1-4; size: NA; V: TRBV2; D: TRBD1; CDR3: CASGEQGANEKLFF; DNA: TGTGCCAGCGGGGAACAGGGGGCTAATGAAAAACTGTTTTTT
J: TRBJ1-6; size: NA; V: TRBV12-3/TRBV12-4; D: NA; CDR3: CASKKGGFNNSPLHF; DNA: TGTGCCAGCAAAAAGGGAGGGTTTAATAATTCACCCCTCCACTTT
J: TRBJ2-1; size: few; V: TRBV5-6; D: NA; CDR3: CASSLIGANYNEQFF; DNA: TGTGCCAGCAGCTTGATTGGGGCCAACTACAATGAGCAGTTCTTC
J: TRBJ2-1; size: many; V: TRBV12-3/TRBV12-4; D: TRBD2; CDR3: CASSFIGRRNPSSYNEQFF; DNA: TGTGCCAGCAGTTTTATCGGGAGGAGGAATCCAAGCTCCTACAATGAGCAGTTCTTC
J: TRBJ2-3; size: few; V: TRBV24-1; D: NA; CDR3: CATSQGGPDTQYF; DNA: TGTGCCACCAGTCAGGGGGGCCCAGATACGCAGTATTTT
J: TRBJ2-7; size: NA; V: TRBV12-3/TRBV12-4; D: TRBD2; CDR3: CASSFSWAGGPGEQYF; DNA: TGTGCCAGCAGTTTTAGCTGGGCGGGAGGGCCGGGCGAGCAGTACTTC
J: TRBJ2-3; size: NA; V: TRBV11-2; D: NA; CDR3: CASSLYGQRTDTQYF; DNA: TGTGCCAGCAGCTTATACGGGCAGAGGACAGATACGCAGTATTTT
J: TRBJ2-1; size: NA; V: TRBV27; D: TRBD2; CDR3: CASSLVSAGGKHNEQFF; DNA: TGTGCCAGCAGTTTAGTTTCAGCGGGAGGTAAACACAATGAGCAGTTCTTC
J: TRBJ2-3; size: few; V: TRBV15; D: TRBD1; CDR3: CATSRRGQGRADTQYF; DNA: TGTGCCACCAGCAGACGGGGACAGGGACGGGCAGATACGCAGTATTTT
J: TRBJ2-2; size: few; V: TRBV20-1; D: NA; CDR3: CSARDIRVNTGELFF; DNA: TGCAGTGCTAGAGATATCAGGGTGAACACCGGGGAGCTGTTTTTT